This T cell receptor beta chain stems from a study of PD-1 blockade in classical Hodgkin lymphoma (dated by TCRdb to 2018 to 2021). Looking at the study overall: Nivolumab dosing was 3 mg/kg intravenously every 2 weeks, continuing until either disease progression or unacceptable toxicity. The study used CyTOF and TCR beta sequencing to define a peripheral blood immune signature of response to PD-1 blockade in classical Hodgkin lymphoma.

The V end loses 3 bases and the J end loses 2 bases, and a stretch of 4 bases separates them. Spanning cysteine to phenylalanine, the CDR3 consists of 12 amino acids. Of the read, only the CDR3 DNA is kept; its 36 bases are in frame from base 1. CDR1 and CDR2 are read off the germline V gene as KGHSH and LQKENI. The time point label on this specimen signifies: cycle 4 day 1 (C4D1), after 5 to 7 weeks of nivolumab. Every trial patient had relapsed after autologous stem cell transplantation, and cohorts A, B and C differed in prior brentuximab vedotin exposure. The trial cohort included roughly 60 patients with relapsed/refractory classical Hodgkin lymphoma, and each patient had a best overall response of complete response, partial response or progressive disease. In the multi-cohort phase II CheckMate 205 trial, trial patients received single-agent nivolumab. An independent review committee assessed best overall response by applying the 2007 International Working Group response criteria. Trial PBMCs were collected immediately before nivolumab initiation (C1D1) and during therapy at cycle 2 day 1 and cycle 4 day 1. After peripheral blood was drawn into 8 mL Vacutainer Cell Preparation Tubes, PBMCs were isolated by centrifugation and then cryopreserved.

The Qiagen DNeasy kit was used to extract genomic DNA from unsorted PBMCs and from the negatively selected CD4+ and CD8+ fractions. TCR beta CDR3 regions were amplified by immunoSEQ multiplex PCR using primers annealing to V and J segments. A synthetic immune receptor repertoire was used to minimize amplification bias, and any residual bias was removed computationally once sequencing was done. As for the original processing: Repertoire diversity was quantified as the Shannon entropy index using custom Python scripts. Unsorted, CD4+ and CD8+ repertoires were analyzed separately, except in combined analyses where CD4+ and CD8+ sequences were merged in silico. A clone was considered expanded if an increase in frequency of at least 2-fold after treatment relative to C1D1 was found, and a pseudocount of 0.5 was applied to clones undetected at baseline. Singleton clones were defined as clones with 0 or 1 copy at C1D1, and non-singleton clones were defined as clones with 2 or more copies. By matching protein sequences in sorted samples from the same patient, clones expanded in unsorted samples were annotated as CD4+, CD8+ or unknown. Wilcoxon tests on paired samples were used to test diversity changes from C1D1 to C4D1. TCRdb obtained this table from immuneACCESS and retained in-frame rearrangements with V and J assigned. These tables miss some clones; where compared with another copy, unresolved V genes account for less than half of the shortfall, and the remainder is unexplained. V, J and clone size were drawn from that table, and D and trimming were deduced from the DNA. Present in this sample are around 60,000 clones, 85% to 95% of which were seen just once. Around 8% of the sample goes to the ten largest clones.

Points on this clone: Its cognate antigen has yet to be identified. No base quality information exists; no much larger clone differs at one position. Other nucleotide sequences in the sample specify the same CDR3.

The full study reports these points: Among trial patients, those achieving complete response had baseline diversity similar to that of newly diagnosed patients, while diversity was significantly lower in partial responders and progressors. The study covered only a single clinical trial cohort, and the causes of the repertoire differences, possibly disease activity or prior therapy, were still not defined. CD4+ but not CD8+ TCR diversity rose significantly by C4D1 (p=0.0027 vs p=0.16), most apparent in complete responders (p=0.02). Patients starting nivolumab less than 1 year after ASCT had lower diversity and were excluded from later analyses to avoid confounding by immune reconstitution. Baseline TCR diversity was reported to be lower in newly diagnosed patients than in healthy donors, and even lower in relapsed/refractory patients.

The chain joins TRBV18 to TRBJ1-1; confidence is insufficient to name the D gene. The TCR originated in a human donor with classical Hodgkin lymphoma. This specimen was peripheral blood mononuclear cells (PBMCs), taken before the fourth cycle of nivolumab. The DNA reads TGTGCCAGCTCACCTCCCAACACTGAAGCTTTCTTT. It is translated as CASSPPNTEAFF.